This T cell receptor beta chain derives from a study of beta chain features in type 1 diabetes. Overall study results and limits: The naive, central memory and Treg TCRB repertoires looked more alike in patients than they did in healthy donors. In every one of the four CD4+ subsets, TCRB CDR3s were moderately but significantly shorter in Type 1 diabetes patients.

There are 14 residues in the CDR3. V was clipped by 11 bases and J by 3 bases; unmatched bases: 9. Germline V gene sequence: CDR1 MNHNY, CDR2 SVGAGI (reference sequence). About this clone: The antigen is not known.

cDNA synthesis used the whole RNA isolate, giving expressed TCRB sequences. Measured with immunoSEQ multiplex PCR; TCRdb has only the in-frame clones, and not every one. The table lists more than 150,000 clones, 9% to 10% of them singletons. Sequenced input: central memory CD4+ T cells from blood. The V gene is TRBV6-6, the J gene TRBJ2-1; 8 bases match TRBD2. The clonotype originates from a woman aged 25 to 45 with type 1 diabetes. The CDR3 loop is CAGSLAGIYNEQFF. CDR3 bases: TGTGCCGGTTCGTTAGCGGGAATCTACAATGAGCAGTTCTTC.